This is a list of T cell receptor beta chains from one sample in a study of cytotoxic CD8 clonotypes in ibrutinib-treated CLL. Profiling relied on immunoSEQ multiplex PCR, and the TCRdb table lists in-frame clones only, not all of them. The sample lists more than 200,000 clones; about 75% were seen once. The material was PBMCs, obtained after 12 months of ibrutinib treatment. The source of these receptors is a human donor with chronic lymphocytic leukemia. Both conserved end residues are part of each CDR3. A D gene is named only where the DNA matches it firmly. Only some rows state a clone size, as once, few, many or a class for expanded clones.

j_gene: TRBJ1-1
d_gene: TRBD1
abundance: .
v_gene: TRBV28
CDR3nt: TGTGCCAGCAGTTTTGGAGGGGGCACTCCTAACACTGAAGCTTTCTTT
CDR3aa: CASSFGGGTPNTEAFF

j_gene: TRBJ1-5
d_gene: TRBD1
abundance: few
v_gene: TRBV5-1
CDR3nt: TGCGCCAGCAGCTTATATACAGGGGGCGGGCAGCCCCAGCATTTT
CDR3aa: CASSLYTGGGQPQHF

j_gene: TRBJ2-1
d_gene: .
abundance: .
v_gene: TRBV2
CDR3nt: TGTGCCAGCAATATTGGGGCCTACAATGAGCAGTTCTTC
CDR3aa: CASNIGAYNEQFF

j_gene: TRBJ1-2
d_gene: .
abundance: .
v_gene: TRBV28
CDR3nt: TGTGCCAGCGTTCATCACCCGTTTTATCCGATCATGGACTCGGACTATGGCTACACCTTC
CDR3aa: CASVHHPFYPIMDSDYGYTF

j_gene: TRBJ2-3
d_gene: .
abundance: .
v_gene: TRBV2
CDR3nt: TGTGCGTCGCAGCTGAGGGTAACAGATACGCAGTATTTT
CDR3aa: CASQLRVTDTQYF

j_gene: TRBJ2-3
d_gene: TRBD2
abundance: .
v_gene: TRBV5-1
CDR3nt: TGCGCCAGCAGCTTGGGGGAGGGTACGCAGTATTTT
CDR3aa: CASSLGEGTQYF

j_gene: TRBJ2-7
d_gene: .
abundance: .
v_gene: TRBV7-2
CDR3nt: TGTGCCAGCAGCTTAGATCTAAACCCTTCCTACGAGCAGTACTTC
CDR3aa: CASSLDLNPSYEQYF

j_gene: TRBJ1-3
d_gene: .
abundance: .
v_gene: TRBV27
CDR3nt: TGTGCCAGCAGTTTACGCGGGACGGCCGGGAACACCATATATTTT
CDR3aa: CASSLRGTAGNTIYF

j_gene: TRBJ2-7
d_gene: .
abundance: .
v_gene: TRBV9
CDR3nt: TGTGCCAGCAGCCCGGACAGGTGGGGGGCTTACGAGCAGTACTTC
CDR3aa: CASSPDRWGAYEQYF

j_gene: TRBJ2-7
d_gene: .
abundance: .
v_gene: TRBV2
CDR3nt: TGTGCCAGCAGTGATATTTCGGGTAGAGTCGAGCAGTACTTC
CDR3aa: CASSDISGRVEQYF

j_gene: TRBJ1-6
d_gene: .
abundance: .
v_gene: TRBV6-5
CDR3nt: TGTGCCAGCGTAGTGGTCTCTAATTCACCCCTCCACTTT
CDR3aa: CASVVVSNSPLHF

j_gene: TRBJ1-2
d_gene: .
abundance: few
v_gene: TRBV18
CDR3nt: TGTGCCAGCTCACCCAGAGAACTCCATGGCTACACCTTC
CDR3aa: CASSPRELHGYTF

j_gene: TRBJ2-7
d_gene: .
abundance: .
v_gene: TRBV7-3
CDR3nt: TGTGCCAGCAGCTTAACTAGCCCCTCCTACGAGCAGTACTTC
CDR3aa: CASSLTSPSYEQYF

j_gene: TRBJ2-7
d_gene: TRBD1
abundance: once
v_gene: TRBV20-1
CDR3nt: TGCAGTGCACAGGGGGTAGCTGGGCAGTACTTC
CDR3aa: CSAQGVAGQYF

j_gene: TRBJ1-4
d_gene: .
abundance: .
v_gene: TRBV20-1
CDR3nt: TGCAGTGCCGAGAAGATCAGAAAACTGTTTTTT
CDR3aa: CSAEKIRKLFF

j_gene: TRBJ2-3
d_gene: .
abundance: .
v_gene: TRBV7-9
CDR3nt: TGTGCCAGCAGCTTAGAAGGGCCCCGGGATACGCAGTATTTT
CDR3aa: CASSLEGPRDTQYF

j_gene: TRBJ2-5
d_gene: .
abundance: .
v_gene: TRBV2
CDR3nt: TGTGCCAGCGCACAGGGGAGGCAAGAGACCCAGTACTTC
CDR3aa: CASAQGRQETQYF

j_gene: TRBJ2-7
d_gene: .
abundance: .
v_gene: TRBV7-2
CDR3nt: TGTGCCAGCAGCTCCGGTTCCGGGGAAGGGTTAGAGCAGTACTTC
CDR3aa: CASSSGSGEGLEQYF

j_gene: TRBJ2-7
d_gene: .
abundance: .
v_gene: TRBV6-6
CDR3nt: TGTGCCAGCAGTTACCCGAGTAGCGCTTCCTACGAGCAGTACTTC
CDR3aa: CASSYPSSASYEQYF

j_gene: TRBJ1-2
d_gene: .
abundance: .
v_gene: TRBV6-5
CDR3nt: TGTGCCAGCCGGACGGGATCTAACTATGGCTACACCTTC
CDR3aa: CASRTGSNYGYTF

j_gene: TRBJ2-1
d_gene: .
abundance: .
v_gene: TRBV5-3
CDR3nt: TGTGCCAGAAGCCCTCTGGGGGGACTCCGTATCTACAATGAGCAGTTCTTC
CDR3aa: CARSPLGGLRIYNEQFF

j_gene: TRBJ2-1
d_gene: .
abundance: .
v_gene: TRBV10-3
CDR3nt: TGTGCCACTGGGGCCAGGGGGGCCTACAATGAGCAGTTCTTC
CDR3aa: CATGARGAYNEQFF

j_gene: TRBJ2-7
d_gene: TRBD1
abundance: .
v_gene: TRBV27
CDR3nt: TGTGCCAGCAGTGGGAGACAGGGTTACGAGCAGTACTTC
CDR3aa: CASSGRQGYEQYF

j_gene: TRBJ2-3
d_gene: .
abundance: .
v_gene: TRBV29-1
CDR3nt: TGCAGCGGGGGGAAGGCAGATACGCAGTATTTT
CDR3aa: CSGGKADTQYF

j_gene: TRBJ2-7
d_gene: TRBD1
abundance: .
v_gene: TRBV30
CDR3nt: TGTGCCTGGAGTGTTGGGACAGGGGGCTCCTACGAGCAGTACTTC
CDR3aa: CAWSVGTGGSYEQYF

j_gene: TRBJ2-7
d_gene: TRBD1
abundance: .
v_gene: TRBV15
CDR3nt: TGTGCCACCAGCAGGCCGGGACAGGGGGCTCCCTACGAGCAGTACTTC
CDR3aa: CATSRPGQGAPYEQYF

j_gene: TRBJ2-1
d_gene: .
abundance: .
v_gene: TRBV9
CDR3nt: TGTGCCAGCAGCGGACCAGGGACGGGAATTTCCTACAATGAGCAGTTCTTC
CDR3aa: CASSGPGTGISYNEQFF

j_gene: TRBJ1-6
d_gene: TRBD1
abundance: .
v_gene: TRBV18
CDR3nt: TGTGCCAGCTCACAACAGGGGGCTGGCAATTCACCCCTCCACTTT
CDR3aa: CASSQQGAGNSPLHF

j_gene: TRBJ1-5
d_gene: .
abundance: .
v_gene: TRBV7-8
CDR3nt: TGTGCCAGCAGCTTAGATATGTGGCAGCCCCAGCATTTT
CDR3aa: CASSLDMWQPQHF

j_gene: TRBJ2-2
d_gene: .
abundance: .
v_gene: TRBV15
CDR3nt: TGTGCCACCAAGGGAGGTTCGAACACCGGGGAGCTGTTTTTT
CDR3aa: CATKGGSNTGELFF

j_gene: TRBJ2-1
d_gene: TRBD1
abundance: .
v_gene: TRBV18
CDR3nt: TGTGCCAGCTCACCGGGACAGCCTTCAAATGAGCAGTTCTTC
CDR3aa: CASSPGQPSNEQFF

j_gene: TRBJ2-1
d_gene: .
abundance: many
v_gene: TRBV29-1
CDR3nt: TGCAGCGTTGAAGGGGTGGGATTTAGAAATGAGCAGTTCTTC
CDR3aa: CSVEGVGFRNEQFF

j_gene: TRBJ2-7
d_gene: .
abundance: .
v_gene: TRBV6-1
CDR3nt: TGTGCCAGCAGCATAGACGGCTACGAGCAGTACTTC
CDR3aa: CASSIDGYEQYF

j_gene: TRBJ2-3
d_gene: .
abundance: .
v_gene: TRBV7-2
CDR3nt: TGTGCCAGCAGCTTTGGACTTGATACGCAGTATTTT
CDR3aa: CASSFGLDTQYF

j_gene: TRBJ2-1
d_gene: .
abundance: .
v_gene: TRBV4-2
CDR3nt: TGTGCCAGCAGCCAAGAATGGGGACTTACAAATGAGCAGTTCTTC
CDR3aa: CASSQEWGLTNEQFF

j_gene: TRBJ2-1
d_gene: .
abundance: .
v_gene: TRBV9
CDR3nt: TGTGCCAGCGGCGACCAGAGAGCTGGCGAGCAGTTCTTC
CDR3aa: CASGDQRAGEQFF

j_gene: TRBJ2-2
d_gene: TRBD1
abundance: .
v_gene: TRBV30
CDR3nt: TGTGCCTGGAGCGCAGGGGGCGGGGAGCTGTTTTTT
CDR3aa: CAWSAGGGELFF

j_gene: TRBJ1-2
d_gene: .
abundance: .
v_gene: TRBV19
CDR3nt: TGTGCCAGTAGTATAGGTCCGGGACCCAACTATGGCTACACCTTC
CDR3aa: CASSIGPGPNYGYTF

j_gene: TRBJ1-5
d_gene: .
abundance: few
v_gene: TRBV30
CDR3nt: TGTGCCTGGAGTGTTACCCTTGATCAGCCCCAGCATTTT
CDR3aa: CAWSVTLDQPQHF

j_gene: TRBJ1-2
d_gene: .
abundance: .
v_gene: TRBV21-1
CDR3nt: TGTGCCAGCAGCAACGGACAGGGTCTCTATGGCTACACCTTC
CDR3aa: CASSNGQGLYGYTF

j_gene: TRBJ1-5
d_gene: .
abundance: few
v_gene: TRBV30
CDR3nt: TGTGCCTGGGGCGGGACGTCAGGGTCCCAGCATTTT
CDR3aa: CAWGGTSGSQHF

j_gene: TRBJ1-1
d_gene: .
abundance: .
v_gene: TRBV7-9
CDR3nt: TGTGCCAGCAGCTTAGAGCTGGGGGCTTTCTTT
CDR3aa: CASSLELGAFF

j_gene: TRBJ2-2
d_gene: .
abundance: .
v_gene: TRBV29-1
CDR3nt: TGCAGCGGGATGGGGCGAGGCACCGGGGAGCTGTTTTTT
CDR3aa: CSGMGRGTGELFF

j_gene: TRBJ2-1
d_gene: TRBD2
abundance: .
v_gene: TRBV9
CDR3nt: TGTGCCAGCAGCGTCTCTCGGACTAGCGGGAGTCTTTGGGATGAGCAGTTCTTC
CDR3aa: CASSVSRTSGSLWDEQFF

j_gene: TRBJ2-2
d_gene: .
abundance: .
v_gene: TRBV6-1
CDR3nt: TGTGCCAGCAGGGATCCGGGACAACGAGGGGAGCTGTTTTTT
CDR3aa: CASRDPGQRGELFF

j_gene: TRBJ1-4
d_gene: .
abundance: .
v_gene: TRBV13
CDR3nt: TGTGCCAGCAGCCCTAGACGGCAATATGAAAAACTGTTTTTT
CDR3aa: CASSPRRQYEKLFF

j_gene: TRBJ1-1
d_gene: .
abundance: .
v_gene: TRBV19
CDR3nt: TGTGCCAGTAGTATATCTGGGTGGGGCACTGAAGCTTTCTTT
CDR3aa: CASSISGWGTEAFF

j_gene: TRBJ1-2
d_gene: .
abundance: .
v_gene: TRBV7-2
CDR3nt: TGTGCCAGCAGCTTCGGTCCCTTGTGGGACTATGGCTACACCTTC
CDR3aa: CASSFGPLWDYGYTF

j_gene: TRBJ2-3
d_gene: TRBD2
abundance: once
v_gene: TRBV6-5
CDR3nt: TGTGCCAGCAGTCTAGCGGCTACAGATACGCAGTATTTT
CDR3aa: CASSLAATDTQYF

j_gene: TRBJ1-1
d_gene: .
abundance: many
v_gene: TRBV4-3
CDR3nt: TGCGCCAGCAGCCAAGAGTTGGTGGCGTTCCCCATTGGGGACACTGAAGCTTTCTTT
CDR3aa: CASSQELVAFPIGDTEAFF

j_gene: TRBJ2-7
d_gene: .
abundance: .
v_gene: TRBV18
CDR3nt: TGTGCCAGCTCACAGGGGGACGGCTACGAGCAGTACTTC
CDR3aa: CASSQGDGYEQYF

j_gene: TRBJ2-2
d_gene: .
abundance: .
v_gene: TRBV15
CDR3nt: TGTGCCACCAGCGGGGGAGGGGAGCTGTTTTTT
CDR3aa: CATSGGGELFF

j_gene: TRBJ1-5
d_gene: .
abundance: many
v_gene: TRBV7-8
CDR3nt: TGTGCCAGCAGCTTATACTACGGCAATCAGCCCCAGCATTTT
CDR3aa: CASSLYYGNQPQHF